The sequence of this T cell receptor (beta chain) was determined in a study of T cells in narcolepsy. Concerning this clone itself: The antigen remains undetermined.

Only in-frame clones appear in the TCRdb table, and some are missing; sequencing was by immunoSEQ multiplex PCR. Of approximately 28,000 clones listed, about four fifths are singletons. Broader study findings: Same-patient CSF and blood CD4+ T cell clonotypes included HCRT-specific and TRIB2-specific autoreactive ones.

This receptor was obtained from a human donor with narcolepsy. The sequenced material came from CD45RA- memory CD4+ T cells from PBMCs.

CDR3 sequence: CASSLNRQETQYF. CDR3 DNA sequence: TGTGCCAGCAGCTTAAATCGGCAAGAGACCCAGTACTTC. The chain uses TRBV7-3 and TRBJ2-5; D is unclear. V lost 1 base and J 2 bases, leaving 5 bases between the germline ends. The CDR3 runs 13 residues. From germline, CDR1 is SGHTA and CDR2 FQGTGA.